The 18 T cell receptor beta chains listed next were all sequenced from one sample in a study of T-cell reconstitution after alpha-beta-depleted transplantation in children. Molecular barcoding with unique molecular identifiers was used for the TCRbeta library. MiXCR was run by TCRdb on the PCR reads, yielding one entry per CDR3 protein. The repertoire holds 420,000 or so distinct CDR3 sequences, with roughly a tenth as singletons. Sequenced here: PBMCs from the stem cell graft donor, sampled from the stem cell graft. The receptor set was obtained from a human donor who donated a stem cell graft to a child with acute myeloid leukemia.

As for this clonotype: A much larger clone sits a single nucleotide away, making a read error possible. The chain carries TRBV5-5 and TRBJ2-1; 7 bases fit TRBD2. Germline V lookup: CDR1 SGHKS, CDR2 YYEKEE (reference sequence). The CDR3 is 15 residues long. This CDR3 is CASSLVAGAYNERFF. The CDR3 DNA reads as TGTGCCAGCAGCTTGGTTGCGGGAGCCTACAATGAGCGGTTCTTC.

CDR3 DNA sequence: TGCGCCAGCAGTTTAACAGGGGGATATTATGGCTACACCTTC. Its translation: CASSLTGGYYGYTF. V and J are TRBV5-1 and TRBJ1-2; 8 bases align to TRBD1. The CDR3 is made up of 14 amino acids. The V gene's germline CDR1 is SGHRS and CDR2 YFSETQ. Unmatched junction bases numbered 8, after V lost 5 bases and J lost 5 bases. The full variable domain, rest sourced from reference TRBV5-1 and TRBJ1-2, is KAGVTQTPRYLIKTRGQQVTLSCSPISGHRSVSWYQQTPGQGLQFLFEYFSETQRNKGNFPGRFSGRQFSNSRSEMNVSTLELGDSALYLCASSLTGGYYGYTFGSGTRLTVV.

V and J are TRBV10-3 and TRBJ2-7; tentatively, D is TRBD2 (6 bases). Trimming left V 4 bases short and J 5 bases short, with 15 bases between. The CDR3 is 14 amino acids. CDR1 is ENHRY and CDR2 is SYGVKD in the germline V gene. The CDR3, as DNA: TGTGCCATCAGTGCTCAGTCGGGAGTCAACGAGCAGTACTTC. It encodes CAISAQSGVNEQYF.

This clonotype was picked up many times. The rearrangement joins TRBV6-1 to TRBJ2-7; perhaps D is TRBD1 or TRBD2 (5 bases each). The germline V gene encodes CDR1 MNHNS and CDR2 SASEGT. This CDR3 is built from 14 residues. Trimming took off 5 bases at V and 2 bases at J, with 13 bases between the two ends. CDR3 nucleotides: TGTGCCAGCAGTCGAGGGACCTCTACCTACGAGCAGTACTTC. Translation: CASSRGTSTYEQYF.

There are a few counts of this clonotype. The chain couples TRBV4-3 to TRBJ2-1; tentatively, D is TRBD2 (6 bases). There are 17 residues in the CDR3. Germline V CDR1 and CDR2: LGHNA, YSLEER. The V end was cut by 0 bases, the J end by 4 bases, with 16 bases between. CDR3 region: CASSQDRPGVGYNEQFF. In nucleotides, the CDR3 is TGCGCCAGCAGCCAAGATCGTCCGGGAGTAGGATACAATGAGCAGTTCTTC.

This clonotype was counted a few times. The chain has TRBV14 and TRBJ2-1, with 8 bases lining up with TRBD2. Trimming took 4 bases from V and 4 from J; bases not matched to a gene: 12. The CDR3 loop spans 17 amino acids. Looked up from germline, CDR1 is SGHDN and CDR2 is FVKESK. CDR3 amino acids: CASSRLRGGTRYNEQFF. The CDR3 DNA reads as TGTGCCAGCAGCCGCCTTCGAGGGGGGACTAGATACAATGAGCAGTTCTTC.

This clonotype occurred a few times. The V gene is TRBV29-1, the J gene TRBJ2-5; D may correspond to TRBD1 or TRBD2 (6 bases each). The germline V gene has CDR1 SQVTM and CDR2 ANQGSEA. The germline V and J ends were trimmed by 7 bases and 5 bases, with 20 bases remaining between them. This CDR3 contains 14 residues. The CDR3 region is CSATPGAISETQYF. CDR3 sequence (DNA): TGCAGCGCGACTCCGGGGGCGATAAGTGAGACCCAGTACTTC.

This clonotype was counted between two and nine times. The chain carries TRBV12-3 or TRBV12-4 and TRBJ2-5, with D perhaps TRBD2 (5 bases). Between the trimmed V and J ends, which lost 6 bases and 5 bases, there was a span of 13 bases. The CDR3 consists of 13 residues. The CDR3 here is CASSTRTGETQYF. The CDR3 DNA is TGTGCCAGCAGCACACGGACTGGGGAGACCCAGTACTTC.

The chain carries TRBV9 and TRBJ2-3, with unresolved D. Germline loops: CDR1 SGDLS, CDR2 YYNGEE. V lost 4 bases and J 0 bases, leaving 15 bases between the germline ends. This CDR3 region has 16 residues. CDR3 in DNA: TGTGCCAGCAGCTTACGGACGGCTGCTAGCACAGATACGCAGTATTTT. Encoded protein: CASSLRTAASTDTQYF.

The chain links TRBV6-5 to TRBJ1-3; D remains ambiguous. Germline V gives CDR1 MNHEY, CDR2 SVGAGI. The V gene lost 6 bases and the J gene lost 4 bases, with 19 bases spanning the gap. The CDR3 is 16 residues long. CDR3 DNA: TGTGCCAGCAGAACCTCGGTCGGGGATGGGGGAAACACCATATATTTT. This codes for CASRTSVGDGGNTIYF.

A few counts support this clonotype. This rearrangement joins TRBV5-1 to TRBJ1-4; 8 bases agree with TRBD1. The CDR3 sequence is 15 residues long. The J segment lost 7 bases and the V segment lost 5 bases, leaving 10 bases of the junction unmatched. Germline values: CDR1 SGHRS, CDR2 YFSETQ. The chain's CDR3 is CASRPPTGGVEKLFF. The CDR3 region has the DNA TGCGCCAGCAGACCTCCAACAGGGGGGGTTGAAAAACTGTTTTTT.

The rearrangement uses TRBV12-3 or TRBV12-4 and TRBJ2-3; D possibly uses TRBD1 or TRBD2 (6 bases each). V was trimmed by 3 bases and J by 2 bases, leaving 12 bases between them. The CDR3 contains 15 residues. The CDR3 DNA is TGTGCCAGCAGTTTCGGGGGCGCGATCACAGATACGCAGTATTTT. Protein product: CASSFGGAITDTQYF.

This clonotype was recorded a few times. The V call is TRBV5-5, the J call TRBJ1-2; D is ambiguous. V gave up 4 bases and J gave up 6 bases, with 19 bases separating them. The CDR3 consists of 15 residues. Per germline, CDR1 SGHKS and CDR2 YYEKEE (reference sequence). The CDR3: CASSPLQGRTDGYTF. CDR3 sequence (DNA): TGTGCCAGCAGCCCCCTTCAAGGGCGGACGGATGGCTACACCTTC. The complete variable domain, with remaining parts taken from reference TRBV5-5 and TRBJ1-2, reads DAGVTQSPTHLIKTRGQQVTLRCSPISGHKSVSWYQQVLGQGPQFIFQYYEKEERGRGNFPDRFSARQFPNYSSELNVNALLLGDSALYLCASSPLQGRTDGYTFGSGTRLTVV.

The CDR3 DNA sequence: TGCAGTGCTACAACCCTAGCGGGGGGCTTCACAGATACGCAGTATTTT. Amino acids: CSATTLAGGFTDTQYF. The rearrangement uses TRBV20-1 and TRBJ2-3; 11 bases are shared with TRBD2. Trimming removed 4 bases from V and 2 bases from J; junction bases left unmatched: 8. The CDR3 has 16 residues. Germline assignment: CDR1 DFQATT and CDR2 SNEGSKA (reference sequence).

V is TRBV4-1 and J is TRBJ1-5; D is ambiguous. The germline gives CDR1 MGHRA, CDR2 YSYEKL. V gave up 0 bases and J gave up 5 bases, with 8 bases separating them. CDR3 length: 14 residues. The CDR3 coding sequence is TGCGCCAGCAGCCAAGATATGCTATATCAGCCCCAGCATTTT. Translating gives CASSQDMLYQPQHF.

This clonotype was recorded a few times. The CDR3 bases are TGCAGTGCTAGTTTGTCCGCGGGGGATCAGCCCCAGCATTTT. Protein sequence: CSASLSAGDQPQHF. This rearrangement joins TRBV20-1 to TRBJ1-5; D perhaps matches TRBD1 (5 bases). V lost 3 bases to trimming and J lost 5 bases, with 14 bases between them. This CDR3 region has 14 residues. Germline lookup yields CDR1 DFQATT and CDR2 SNEGSKA (reference sequence).

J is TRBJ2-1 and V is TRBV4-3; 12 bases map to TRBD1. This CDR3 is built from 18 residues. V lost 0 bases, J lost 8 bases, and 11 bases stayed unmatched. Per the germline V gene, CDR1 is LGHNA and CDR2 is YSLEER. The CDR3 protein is CASSQENRDRGPFDEQFF. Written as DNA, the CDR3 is TGCGCCAGCAGCCAAGAAAACCGGGACAGGGGGCCCTTCGATGAGCAGTTCTTC.

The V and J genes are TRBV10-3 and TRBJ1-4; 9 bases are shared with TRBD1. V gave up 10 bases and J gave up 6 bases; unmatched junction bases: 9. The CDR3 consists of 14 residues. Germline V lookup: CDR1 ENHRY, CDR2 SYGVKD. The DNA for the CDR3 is TGTGCCACGGGACAGGGAGATTCGGATGAAAAACTGTTTTTT. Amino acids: CATGQGDSDEKLFF.